The next 9 T cell receptor beta chains were all read from a single sample in a study of T cells after yellow fever vaccination. TCRdb re-analysed the 5' RACE reads in MiXCR, keeping a single row per CDR3 protein. Of 250,000 to 350,000 distinct CDR3 sequences listed, 3.5% to 4.5% were seen once; the top ten hold roughly 19%. Material: PBMCs, obtained 15 days after the yellow fever booster vaccination. These receptors all come from a man between 18 and 29 years old who received the YFV17D yellow fever vaccine.

This clonotype has only a few counts. V is TRBV5-1 and J is TRBJ2-3, with 7 bases fitting TRBD2. V dropped 6 bases and J dropped 2; count of bases not matched to a gene: 15. CDR1 is SGHRS, CDR2 YFSETQ, per germline. The CDR3 runs to 17 residues. CDR3 region: CASIAPEARGVTDTQYF. DNA of the CDR3: TGCGCCAGCATCGCACCGGAGGCACGGGGGGTCACAGATACGCAGTATTTT.

The chain combines TRBV15 with TRBJ2-5, with 11 nucleotides matching TRBD1. Per the germline V gene, CDR1 is LNHNV and CDR2 is YYDKDF (reference sequence). The CDR3 extends over 16 amino acids. V gave up 1 base and J gave up 5 bases; unmatched junction bases: 6. CDR3 sequence reads: CATSRGGTGGFETQYF. Written as DNA, the CDR3 is TGTGCCACCAGCAGAGGGGGGACAGGGGGGTTTGAGACCCAGTACTTC.

There are many counts of this clonotype. V gene TRBV5-1 combines with J gene TRBJ2-4; D might be TRBD1 or TRBD2, each matching 6 bases. Trimming pared 1 base from V and 10 bases from J, leaving 18 bases between. Germline V lookup: CDR1 SGHRS, CDR2 YFSETQ. The CDR3 covers 15 residues. In DNA form, the CDR3 reads TGCGCCAGCAGCTTGATCGGGGGCGCGATGTTAATTCAGTACTTC. Translation: CASSLIGGAMLIQYF.

The chain couples TRBV5-1 to TRBJ2-7; 8 nucleotides align to TRBD2. CDR3 size: 16 residues. Trimming cost V 0 bases and J 4 bases; bases outside gene matches: 9. Germline V gene lookup returns CDR1 SGHRS and CDR2 YFSETQ. CDR3 region: CASSLGPSGGMYEQYF. The CDR3 DNA reads TGCGCCAGCAGCTTGGGACCCAGCGGGGGAATGTACGAGCAGTACTTC. The full variable domain, completed using reference TRBV5-1 and TRBJ2-7, is KAGVTQTPRYLIKTRGQQVTLSCSPISGHRSVSWYQQTPGQGLQFLFEYFSETQRNKGNFPGRFSGRQFSNSRSEMNVSTLELGDSALYLCASSLGPSGGMYEQYFGPGTRLTVT.

This clonotype was observed a handful of times. The gene calls are TRBV3-1 and TRBJ1-2; D is unresolved. Germline loops: CDR1 LGHDT, CDR2 YNNKEL (reference sequence). CDR3 length: 12 amino acids. V shed 3 bases and J shed 6 bases, with 8 bases lying between them. The CDR3 region has the DNA TGTGCCAGCAGCCACCCTAGGAATGGCTACACCTTC. It translates to CASSHPRNGYTF.

The rearrangement joins TRBV3-1 to TRBJ2-1, with D possibly TRBD1 on 6 matching bases. Germline CDR1 reads LGHDT; CDR2 reads YNNKEL (reference sequence). V lost 3 bases to trimming and J lost 7 bases, with 16 bases between them. This CDR3 region has 15 residues. In DNA, the CDR3 is TGTGCCAGCAGCCAGAGATCAGGGGATTCGAATGAGCAGTTCTTC. Encoded protein: CASSQRSGDSNEQFF.

This clonotype has ten or more counts. The chain links TRBV18 to TRBJ2-4; D is unclear. CDR1 is KGHSH and CDR2 is LQKENI in the germline V gene. V lost 3 bases, J lost 0 bases, and 6 bases lay in between. The CDR3 extends over 14 amino acids. CDR3 coding DNA: TGTGCCAGCTCACCGCCAGAAGCCAAAAACATTCAGTACTTC. The encoded protein is CASSPPEAKNIQYF. The variable domain in full, with the rest retrieved from reference TRBV18 and TRBJ2-4, is NAGVMQNPRHLVRRRGQEARLRCSPMKGHSHVYWYRQLPEEGLKFMVYLQKENIIDESGMPKERFSAEFPKEGPSILRIQQVVRGDSAAYFCASSPPEAKNIQYFGAGTRLSVL.

This clonotype was seen at least ten times. This chain links TRBV5-5 with TRBJ1-4; 11 bases map to TRBD1. V was pared by 4 bases and J by 8 bases, with 4 bases of the junction left unmatched. CDR3 length: 14 amino acids. Germline V CDR1 and CDR2: SGHKS, YYEKEE (reference sequence). CDR3 protein: CASSEGQGVEKLFF. DNA for the CDR3: TGTGCCAGCAGCGAGGGACAGGGGGTAGAAAAACTGTTTTTT.

There are a few counts of this clonotype. V gene TRBV6-4 combines with J gene TRBJ1-1; weak D call: TRBD1 (5 bases). CDR1 is MRHNA and CDR2 is SNTAGT in the germline V gene. The V end lost 2 bases, the J end lost 2 bases, and 6 bases lay between the germline ends. The CDR3 runs 13 residues. The CDR3 DNA reads as TGTGCCAGCAGTGACCAGGGCAACACTGAAGCTTTCTTT. It translates to CASSDQGNTEAFF.